The T cell receptor beta chain described here comes from a study of blood T cells in healthy people across ages. Primed by a sample-barcoded 5' primer and a J-beta primer mix, a second PCR proceeded for 7 to 11 cycles. TCRdb itself ran the 5' RACE reads through MiXCR, one entry per CDR3 protein. The table has around 1,500,000 distinct CDR3 sequences, 40% to 50% seen once; the top ten hold 7.9%. Study-wide results and limits: Leaving the PBMCs unsorted stopped any conclusive comparison of naive versus antigen-experienced cells. A roughly linear fall in TCR beta diversity per million T cells was seen with increasing age.

This CDR3 region has 14 residues. Trimming shortened V by 6 bases and J by 7 bases, and 18 bases separated the two germline ends. Germline CDR1 and CDR2: MNHEY and SVGEGT. Worth noting for this clonotype: Antigen unknown.

It was roughly 10 milliliters of peripheral blood that were drawn from each donor. Per sample, no less than 5.5 micrograms of total RNA were extracted. This chain links TRBV6-2 or TRBV6-3 with TRBJ2-5; D remains ambiguous. Sequencing input: blood. The source of this sequence is a woman aged 18-29 years in good health. CDR3 amino acids: CASSRTNRDGTQYF. CDR3 nucleotides: TGTGCCAGCAGCCGAACCAATAGGGATGGGACCCAGTACTTC.